This TCR beta chain appears in the sequencing data of a study of T-cell memory formation after mild COVID-19. Study background: The study found TCR clusters largely donor specific.

TCRdb recomputed calls from the 5' RACE reads with MiXCR, one row per CDR3 protein. The table includes roughly 610,000 distinct CDR3 sequences, 15% to 20% detected once. Study-wide results and caveats: Whether day 37 second-wave clones are SARS-CoV-2-specific was not confirmed. Pre-infection memory harbored some responding clones, suggesting cross-reactive memory joined. CD8+ contracting clones occupied EMRA, while CD4+ ones occupied mainly CM and EM.

The V end was cut by 0 bases, the J end by 4 bases, with 15 bases between. This CDR3 comprises 16 residues. The V gene's germline CDR1 is SGHRS and CDR2 YFSETQ. This clonotype was recorded at least ten times. Its antigen is still unknown. The clonotype was recovered from an adult woman who had mild COVID-19 (a few samples of this study predate the infection). Cell type and time point are not known. The chain links TRBV5-1 to TRBJ2-3; weak D call: TRBD2 (6 bases). Specimen: PBMCs or a T cell subset sorted from them (not recorded which). CDR3 amino acids: CASSLEIADWSDTQYF. In DNA, the CDR3 is TGCGCCAGCAGCTTGGAGATAGCGGATTGGTCAGATACGCAGTATTTT.